The 15 T cell receptor beta chains presented below share a single source sample, sequenced in a study of blood T cell repertoires in COVID-19. TCRdb keeps only in-frame clones here, not all; method: immunoSEQ multiplex PCR. The table shows 120,000 or so clones, with approximately 80% occurring only once. The sequencing sample was made of peripheral blood. The receptors stem from a man aged 35 to 55 with active or convalescent COVID-19.

The J gene is TRBJ1-1, the V gene TRBV12-5; tentative D call: TRBD1 (6 bases). V lost 8 bases and J lost 2, with 18 bases in between. The germline V gene encodes CDR1 LGHNT and CDR2 FRNRAP. The CDR3 has 15 amino acids. The CDR3 DNA reads TGTGCTAGTCTCGCATCGGGGGGGGCAAACACTGAAGCTTTCTTT. It is translated as CASLASGGANTEAFF. Using reference TRBV12-5 and TRBJ1-1 for the parts outside the CDR3, the full variable domain is DARVTQTPRHKVTEMGQEVTMRCQPILGHNTVFWYRQTMMQGLELLAYFRNRAPLDDSGMPKDRFSAEMPDATLATLKIQPSEPRDSAVYFCASLASGGANTEAFFGQGTRLTVV.

The table lists this clone with a few counts. The chain employs TRBV7-3 and TRBJ1-4; possibly TRBD1 for D (5 bases). The V gene's germline CDR1 is SGHTA and CDR2 FQGTGA. Trimming took 4 bases from V and 0 from J, leaving 30 bases between them. This CDR3 spans 22 amino acids. The CDR3 coding sequence is TGTGCCAGCAGCTCGGGGGACGCGGGCCGGGGCGGGTTACTTGCAACTAATGAAAAACTGTTTTTT. Translated, it gives CASSSGDAGRGGLLATNEKLFF.

Worth noting for this clone: Different DNA sequences within this sample yield the same CDR3. This sequence joins TRBV3-1 (or the pseudogene TRBV3-2) and TRBJ1-1; D remains unclear. V lost 3 bases to trimming and J lost 2 bases, with 7 bases between them. Germline CDR1 is LGHDT and CDR2 is YNNKEL (reference sequence). The CDR3 has 13 residues. The CDR3 loop is CASSQGRNTEAFF. In DNA form, the CDR3 reads TGTGCCAGCAGCCAGGGGAGAAACACTGAAGCTTTCTTT.

The genes are TRBV19 and TRBJ1-2, with a tentative D call TRBD1 (5 bases). Looked up from germline, CDR1 is LNHDA and CDR2 is SQIVND (reference sequence). V shed 3 bases and J shed 4 bases, with 12 bases lying between them. The CDR3 has 14 amino acids. As DNA, the CDR3 is TGTGCCAGTAGTATGGACACGGGCCCCTATGGCTACACCTTC. Translating gives CASSMDTGPYGYTF.

This chain uses TRBV5-6 with TRBJ2-7; 7 bases map to TRBD1. Germline V gene data show CDR1 as SGHDT and CDR2 as YYEEEE. V lost 2 bases, J lost 3 bases, and 5 bases stayed unmatched. The CDR3 is 14 residues long. In DNA, the CDR3 is TGTGCCAGCAGCTTACCAGGGGGTCTCTACGAGCAGTACTTC. Translation gives CASSLPGGLYEQYF.

The chain carries TRBV5-1 and TRBJ1-4, with TRBD1 matching 10 bases. The ends lost 6 bases at V and 6 bases at J; junction bases unmatched: 8. The CDR3 runs 15 residues. Germline loops: CDR1 SGHRS, CDR2 YFSETQ. DNA for the CDR3: TGCGCCAGCACCCACTCCGGGACAGGGGATGAAAAACTGTTTTTT. This codes for CASTHSGTGDEKLFF. Variable domain in full (rest from reference TRBV5-1 and TRBJ1-4): KAGVTQTPRYLIKTRGQQVTLSCSPISGHRSVSWYQQTPGQGLQFLFEYFSETQRNKGNFPGRFSGRQFSNSRSEMNVSTLELGDSALYLCASTHSGTGDEKLFFGSGTQLSVL.

The chain uses TRBV7-2 and TRBJ1-5; no firm D call. Germline CDR1 SGHTA, CDR2 FQGNSA. CDR3 length equals 13 residues. Deletions cut 1 base from V and 4 bases from J, with 5 bases between. The CDR3, as DNA: TGTGCCAGCAGCTTAGACAGAAATCAGCCCCAGCATTTT. This translates into CASSLDRNQPQHF. Based on the CDR3 plus reference TRBV7-2 and TRBJ1-5, the full variable domain is GAGVSQSPSNKVTEKGKDVELRCDPISGHTALYWYRQSLGQGLEFLIYFQGNSAPDKSGLPSDRFSAERTGGSVSTLTIQRTQQEDSAVYLCASSLDRNQPQHFGDGTRLSIL.

The J gene is TRBJ2-1, the V gene TRBV19; 10 nucleotides align to TRBD2. This CDR3 has 16 amino acids. Germline trimming cut 7 bases from V and 4 bases from J; bases unmatched to any gene: 10. CDR1 and CDR2 (germline): LNHDA, SQIVND (reference sequence). The CDR3 loop reads CASIGSGRLGYNEQFF. DNA for the CDR3: TGTGCCAGTATCGGTAGCGGGAGGTTAGGGTACAATGAGCAGTTCTTC. Complete variable domain (other parts from reference TRBV19 and TRBJ2-1): DGGITQSPKYLFRKEGQNVTLSCEQNLNHDAMYWYRQDPGQGLRLIYYSQIVNDFQKGDIAEGYSVSREKKESFPLTVTSAQKNPTAFYLCASIGSGRLGYNEQFFGPGTRLTVL.

The J gene is TRBJ1-3, the V gene TRBV2; D is ambiguous. Trimming left V 4 bases short and J 4 bases short, with 8 bases between. The length of the CDR3 is 13 residues. Germline-derived CDR1 and CDR2 are SNHLY and FYNNEI. In DNA, the CDR3 is TGTGCCAGCAGTGGGCAGAGGGGAAACACCATATATTTT. The encoded protein is CASSGQRGNTIYF.

The V and J genes are TRBV5-1 and TRBJ1-2; weak D call: TRBD1 (5 bases). The germline V gene has CDR1 SGHRS and CDR2 YFSETQ. V was clipped by 1 base and J by 4 bases, with 11 bases between them. The CDR3 covers 14 residues. This CDR3 reads CASSLSEGAYGYTF. The CDR3 bases are TGCGCCAGCAGCTTGAGTGAAGGGGCCTATGGCTACACCTTC.

The V gene is TRBV30, the J gene TRBJ1-1; D unresolved. Trimming removed 4 bases at V and 0 bases at J, with 9 bases between. The CDR3 is made up of 13 amino acids. In germline, CDR1 is GTSNPN, CDR2 SVGIG (reference sequence). The CDR3 is CAWTLYLNTEAFF. The DNA for the CDR3 is TGTGCCTGGACCCTGTATTTGAACACTGAAGCTTTCTTT.

V and J are TRBV4-1 and TRBJ2-5; D uncertain. The V and J ends lost 1 base and 5 bases respectively, with 14 bases between them. Germline V lookup: CDR1 MGHRA, CDR2 YSYEKL. This CDR3 is built from 15 residues. CDR3 coding DNA: TGCGCCAGCAGCCAAGTGCACAGCTCCCTTGAGACCCAGTACTTC. Translated, it gives CASSQVHSSLETQYF.

CDR3 amino acids: CASSVAWGNYEQYF. The DNA for the CDR3 is TGTGCCAGCAGCGTAGCTTGGGGCAACTACGAGCAGTACTTC. V usage is TRBV9 and J usage is TRBJ2-7; a possible D gene is TRBD1 (5 bases). The CDR3 sequence is 14 residues long. CDR1 is SGDLS and CDR2 is YYNGEE in the germline V gene. V was cut by 0 bases and J by 3 bases, with 10 bases left in between.

This clone was detected once. V usage is TRBV3-1 (or the pseudogene TRBV3-2) and J usage is TRBJ2-5, with a tentative D call TRBD1 (5 bases). CDR1 is LGHDT and CDR2 is YNNKEL in the germline V gene (reference sequence). The CDR3 covers 13 residues. The ends were cut back, 4 bases at V and 4 bases at J, with 10 bases in the middle. DNA of the CDR3: TGTGCCAGCAGCCCATTTACAGGAGAGACCCAGTACTTC. Its protein is CASSPFTGETQYF.

This clone has ten or more counts. The chain carries TRBV27 and TRBJ1-6, with 9 bases that match TRBD1. The CDR3 length is 14 residues. Germline loops: CDR1 MNHEY, CDR2 SMNVEV (reference sequence). Trimming cost V 5 bases and J 9 bases; bases outside gene matches: 5. For the CDR3, the DNA is TGTGCCAGCAGTCTGCGACAGGGGGGTTCACCCCTCCACTTT. Translated: CASSLRQGGSPLHF.